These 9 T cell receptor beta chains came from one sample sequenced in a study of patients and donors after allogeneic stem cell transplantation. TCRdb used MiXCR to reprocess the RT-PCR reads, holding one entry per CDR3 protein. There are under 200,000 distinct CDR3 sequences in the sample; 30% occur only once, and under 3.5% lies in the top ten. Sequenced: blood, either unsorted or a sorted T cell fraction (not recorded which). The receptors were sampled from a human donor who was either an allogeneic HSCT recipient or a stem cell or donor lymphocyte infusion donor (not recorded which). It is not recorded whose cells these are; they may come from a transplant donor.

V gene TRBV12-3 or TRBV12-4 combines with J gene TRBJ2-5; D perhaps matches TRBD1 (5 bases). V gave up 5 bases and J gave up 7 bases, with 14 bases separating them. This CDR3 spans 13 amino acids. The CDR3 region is CASSPARQGTQYF. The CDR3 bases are TGTGCCAGCAGTCCGGCCCGCCAGGGGACCCAGTACTTC.

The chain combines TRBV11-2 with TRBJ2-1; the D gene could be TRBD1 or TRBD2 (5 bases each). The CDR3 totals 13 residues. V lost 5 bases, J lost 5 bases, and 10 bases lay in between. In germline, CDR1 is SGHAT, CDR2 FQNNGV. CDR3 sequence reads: CASSHRGHNEQFF. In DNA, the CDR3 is TGTGCCAGCAGCCACCGGGGCCACAATGAGCAGTTCTTC.

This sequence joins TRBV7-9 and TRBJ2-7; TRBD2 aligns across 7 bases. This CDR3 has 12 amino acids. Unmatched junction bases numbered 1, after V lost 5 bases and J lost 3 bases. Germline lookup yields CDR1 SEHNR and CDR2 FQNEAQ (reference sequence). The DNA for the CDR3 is TGTGCCAGCAGCCGGACTAGCTACGAGCAGTACTTC. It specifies CASSRTSYEQYF. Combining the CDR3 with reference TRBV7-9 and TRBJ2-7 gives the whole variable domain DTGVSQNPRHKITKRGQNVTFRCDPISEHNRLYWYRQTLGQGPEFLTYFQNEAQLEKSRLLSDRFSAERPKGSFSTLEIQRTEQGDSAMYLCASSRTSYEQYFGPGTRLTVT.

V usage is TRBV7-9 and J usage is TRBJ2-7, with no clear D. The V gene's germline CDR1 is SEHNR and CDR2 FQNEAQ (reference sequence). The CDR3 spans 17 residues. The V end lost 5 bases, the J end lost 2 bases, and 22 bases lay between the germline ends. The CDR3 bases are TGTGCCAGCAGCCCCCTGGGCTCGGTAGGTTTCGCCTACGAGCAGTACTTC. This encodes CASSPLGSVGFAYEQYF.

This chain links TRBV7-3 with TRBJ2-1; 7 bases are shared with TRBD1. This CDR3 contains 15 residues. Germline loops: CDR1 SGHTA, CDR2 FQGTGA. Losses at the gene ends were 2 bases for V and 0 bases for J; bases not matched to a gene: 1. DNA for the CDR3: TGTGCCAGCAGCTTAGGGGACAGCTCCTACAATGAGCAGTTCTTC. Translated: CASSLGDSSYNEQFF. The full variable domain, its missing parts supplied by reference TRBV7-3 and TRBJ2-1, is GAGVSQTPSNKVTEKGKYVELRCDPISGHTALYWYRQSLGQGPEFLIYFQGTGAADDSGLPNDRFFAVRPEGSVSTLKIQRTERGDSAVYLCASSLGDSSYNEQFFGPGTRLTVL.

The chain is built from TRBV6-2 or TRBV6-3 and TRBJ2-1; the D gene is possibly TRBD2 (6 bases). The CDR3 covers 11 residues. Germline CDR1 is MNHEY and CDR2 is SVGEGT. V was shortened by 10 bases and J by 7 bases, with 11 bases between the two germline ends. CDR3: CAMWSGNEQFF. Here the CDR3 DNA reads TGTGCCATGTGGAGCGGGAATGAGCAGTTCTTC.

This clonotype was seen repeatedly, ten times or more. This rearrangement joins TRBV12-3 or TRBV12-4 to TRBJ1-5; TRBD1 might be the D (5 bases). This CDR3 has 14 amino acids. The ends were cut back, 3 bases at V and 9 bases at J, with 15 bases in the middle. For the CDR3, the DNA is TGTGCCAGCAGTTTGACGACAGCGAAATCGCCCCAGCATTTT. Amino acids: CASSLTTAKSPQHF.

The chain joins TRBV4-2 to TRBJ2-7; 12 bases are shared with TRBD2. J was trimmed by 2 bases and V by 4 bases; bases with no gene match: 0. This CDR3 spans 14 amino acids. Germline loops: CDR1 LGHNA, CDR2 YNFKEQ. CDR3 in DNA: TGTGCCAGCAGCCCTAGCGGGAGGGCCTACGAGCAGTACTTC. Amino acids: CASSPSGRAYEQYF.

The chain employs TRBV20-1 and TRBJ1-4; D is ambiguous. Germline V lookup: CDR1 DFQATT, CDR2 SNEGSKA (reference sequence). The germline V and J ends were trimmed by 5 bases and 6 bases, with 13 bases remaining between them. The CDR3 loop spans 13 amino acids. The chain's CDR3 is CSAGPLADEKLFF. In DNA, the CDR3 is TGCAGTGCTGGTCCTCTCGCTGATGAAAAACTGTTTTTT.